This T cell receptor (beta chain) comes out of a study of T cells in Graves' hyperthyroidism and ophthalmopathy. Findings and limits, study-wide: In simple terms, a model built on 13 V-J features told ophthalmopathy apart from stable hyperthyroidism. Prediction of ophthalmopathy progression came a median approximately 6 months pre-onset. Most clonotypes that expanded in the thyroid above 0.001 also showed up in blood.

Germline CDR1 reads MGHRA; CDR2 reads YSYEKL. This CDR3 spans 16 amino acids. The J segment lost 3 bases and the V segment lost 0 bases, leaving 7 bases of the junction unmatched. This clonotype was observed at least ten times. Its target is unknown. TCR beta CDR3 region amplification was performed from RNA transcripts. RT-PCR in the first round (using the HTBI primer set) targeted the TCR CDR3. TCRdb passed the multiplex PCR reads through MiXCR, listing each CDR3 protein once. The table has 640,000 or so distinct CDR3 sequences, approximately 14% seen once. The V call is TRBV4-1, the J call TRBJ2-7; 8 nucleotides line up with TRBD2. This clonotype was obtained from a woman in her thirties or forties with Graves' ophthalmopathy. Specimen: blood. The CDR3 spells CASSQDIGRAFYEQYF. The CDR3 nucleotides read TGCGCCAGCAGCCAAGATATCGGGAGGGCCTTCTACGAGCAGTACTTC.